Shown below are 23 T cell receptor beta chains from a single sample sequenced in a study of T cells after yellow fever vaccination. TCRdb fed the 5' RACE reads into MiXCR, producing one record per CDR3 protein. The top ten hold roughly 24% of the sample, which has tens of thousands of distinct CDR3 sequences, 6.6% seen once. Sequencing used CD8+ T cells not binding an NS4B(214-222) dextramer, sorted from PBMCs, obtained 45 days after the first yellow fever vaccination. The receptors here all came from a man aged 18-30 years who received the YFV17D yellow fever vaccine.

This clonotype was observed many times. The chain joins TRBV13 to TRBJ1-6; D might be TRBD1 (6 bases). The germline V and J ends were trimmed by 6 bases and 6 bases, with 12 bases remaining between them. Germline V lookup: CDR1 PRHDT, CDR2 FYEKMQ (reference sequence). There are 14 residues in the CDR3. The CDR3 region has the DNA TGTGCCAGCAGATTTAAAGGGGGTAATTCACCCCTCCACTTT. Protein sequence: CASRFKGGNSPLHF.

This clonotype showed up just a few times. The chain has TRBV28 and TRBJ2-1; 7 nucleotides line up with TRBD2. Germline trimming cut 4 bases from V and 0 bases from J; bases unmatched to any gene: 3. Germline CDR1 and CDR2: MDHEN and SYDVKM. The CDR3 totals 15 residues. CDR3 DNA sequence: TGTGCCAGCAGTTCGCGGGGGTTCTCCTACAATGAGCAGTTCTTC. Amino acid sequence: CASSSRGFSYNEQFF.

At least ten counts were recorded for this clonotype. The chain links TRBV29-1 to TRBJ1-2, with D hard to call. The germline V gene has CDR1 SQVTM and CDR2 ANQGSEA. The V and J ends lost 4 bases and 3 bases respectively, with 6 bases between them. The CDR3 has 11 residues. The CDR3 sequence: CSVGADYGYTF. Written as DNA, the CDR3 is TGCAGCGTTGGGGCTGACTATGGCTACACCTTC.

As regards this clonotype: At one of its ends the junction is not consistent with the germline gene, which may arise from a read error. The chain joins TRBV10-3 to TRBJ1-3; no reliable D call. This CDR3 contains 15 residues. Germline V gene lookup returns CDR1 ENHRY and CDR2 SYGVKD. CDR3 residues: CAIREADSPGNTIYF. The DNA of the CDR3 is TGTGCCATCCGTGAAGCCGACTCACCGGGAAACACCATATATTTT.

The rearrangement uses TRBV7-9 and TRBJ2-1; D is possibly TRBD2 (5 bases). Per germline, CDR1 SEHNR and CDR2 FQNEAQ (reference sequence). Trimming removed 10 bases from V and 5 bases from J, with 18 bases in between. The CDR3 loop spans 14 amino acids. CDR3 protein: CAMSPGVRHNEQFF. The CDR3 DNA reads as TGTGCCATGAGCCCCGGGGTACGGCACAATGAGCAGTTCTTC.

The chain uses TRBV13 and TRBJ2-3; no clear D. Germline assignment: CDR1 PRHDT and CDR2 FYEKMQ (reference sequence). V lost 5 bases and J lost 2, with 14 bases in between. This CDR3 region has 15 residues. This chain's CDR3 is CASSLRMAYTDTQYF. The CDR3 bases are TGTGCCAGCAGCCTGCGGATGGCCTACACAGATACGCAGTATTTT.

At least ten counts were recorded for this clonotype. The germline gene is not matched at one end of the junction; a read error may be the cause. The chain couples TRBV5-1 to TRBJ2-5; TRBD2 matches at 8 bases. This CDR3 contains 13 residues. CDR1 is SGHRS and CDR2 is YFSETQ in the germline V gene. The CDR3 protein is CASATGGGRPHYF. CDR3 DNA sequence: TGCGCCAGCGCGACTGGCGGGGGGCGTCCCCATTACTTC.

This clonotype showed up many times. The chain's CDR3 is CSVRTDTEAFF. The DNA for the CDR3 is TGCAGCGTTCGGACAGACACTGAAGCTTTCTTT. The chain recombines TRBV29-1 with TRBJ1-1, with D perhaps TRBD1 (6 bases). The ends were cut back, 5 bases at V and 3 bases at J, with 7 bases in the middle. Germline CDR1 and CDR2: SQVTM and ANQGSEA. The CDR3 sequence is 11 residues long.

This clonotype was recorded many times. The V gene is TRBV20-1, the J gene TRBJ1-1; D gene unclear. Germline loops: CDR1 DFQATT, CDR2 SNEGSKA (reference sequence). This CDR3 has 13 amino acids. V was cut by 2 bases and J by 1 base, with 8 bases left in between. The CDR3 coding sequence is TGCAGTGCTAGAAGCCAGGCGAACACTGAAGCTTTCTTT. Its translation is CSARSQANTEAFF.

This clonotype was recorded many times. The chain links TRBV6-1 to TRBJ2-1, with D perhaps assigned TRBD1 or TRBD2 (5 bases each). The CDR3 contains 11 residues. The V gene lost 7 bases and the J gene lost 9 bases, with 10 bases spanning the gap. In germline, CDR1 is MNHNS, CDR2 SASEGT. The CDR3 bases are TGTGCCAGCACGGCAGGGAGTGAGCAGTTCTTC. It specifies CASTAGSEQFF.

The V gene is TRBV12-3 or TRBV12-4, the J gene TRBJ2-5, with a weak D call TRBD2 (5 bases). V lost 6 bases and J lost 2, with 16 bases in between. This CDR3 is built from 15 residues. The CDR3: CASSQTRTPQETQYF. CDR3 nucleotides: TGTGCCAGCAGCCAGACCCGGACTCCACAAGAGACCCAGTACTTC.

The rearrangement links TRBV5-5 to TRBJ2-7; no reliable D call. V was clipped by 7 bases and J by 6 bases, with 20 bases between them. CDR1 is SGHKS and CDR2 is YYEKEE in the germline V gene (reference sequence). CDR3 length: 14 amino acids. The CDR3 DNA reads as TGTGCCAGCCGACACCGGGCCGAGAGGAGCGAGCAGTACGTC. This codes for CASRHRAERSEQYV.

The chain has TRBV27 and TRBJ2-3; unclear D gene. The CDR3 sequence is 13 residues long. Deletions cut 3 bases from V and 6 bases from J, with 10 bases between. Germline assignment: CDR1 MNHEY and CDR2 SMNVEV (reference sequence). The CDR3: CASSFVEEDTQYF. The CDR3, as DNA: TGTGCCAGCAGTTTTGTTGAAGAGGATACGCAGTATTTT.

Ten or more counts support this clonotype. The chain combines TRBV24-1 with TRBJ2-1; 10 nucleotides align to TRBD1. Germline V lookup: CDR1 KGHDR, CDR2 SFDVKD. V lost 3 bases, J lost 8 bases, and 3 bases stayed unmatched. The CDR3 has 14 amino acids. CDR3 sequence reads: CATSDRDRGDEQFF. The CDR3 DNA reads TGTGCCACCAGTGATCGGGACAGGGGCGATGAGCAGTTCTTC.

This clonotype has at least ten counts. The chain carries TRBV9 and TRBJ1-2, with D maybe TRBD1 (5 bases). V was clipped by 6 bases and J by 5 bases, with 17 bases between them. CDR3 length equals 14 residues. Germline CDR1 and CDR2: SGDLS and YYNGEE. The CDR3 coding sequence is TGTGCCAGCAATAGAAAGGGGCGCGGGTATGGCTACACCTTC. Translating it yields CASNRKGRGYGYTF. Full variable domain (remainder filled in from reference TRBV9 and TRBJ1-2): DSGVTQTPKHLITATGQRVTLRCSPRSGDLSVYWYQQSLDQGLQFLIQYYNGEERAKGNILERFSAQQFPDLHSELNLSSLELGDSALYFCASNRKGRGYGYTFGSGTRLTVV.

The gene calls are TRBV6-1 and TRBJ2-3; TRBD1 matches 7 bases. The V gene's germline CDR1 is MNHNS and CDR2 SASEGT. This CDR3 has 14 amino acids. V was clipped by 9 bases and J by 2 bases; unmatched bases: 8. In nucleotides, the CDR3 is TGTGCCAGTCGACAGGGATTCATCACAGATACGCAGTATTTT. Its translation is CASRQGFITDTQYF.

This chain connects TRBV19 to TRBJ2-2; 7 positions agree with TRBD1. CDR1 and CDR2 (germline): LNHDA, SQIVND (reference sequence). The CDR3 is 13 amino acids. With V trimmed by 5 bases and J by 8 bases, 5 bases remained unmatched. The CDR3 reads CASSADRVGELFF. CDR3 coding DNA: TGTGCCAGTAGTGCTGACAGGGTAGGGGAGCTGTTTTTT.

This clonotype turned up a few times. This chain uses TRBV12-3 or TRBV12-4 with TRBJ2-7; D is undetermined. V was pared by 4 bases and J by 4 bases, with 8 bases between. The CDR3 is 12 amino acids. The CDR3 is CASSYVAYEQYF. The CDR3 DNA reads TGTGCCAGCAGTTACGTTGCGTACGAGCAGTACTTC.

CDR3 DNA sequence: TGTGCCAGCAGCTCGACAGTTAACACCGGGGAGCTGTTTTTT. This codes for CASSSTVNTGELFF. The chain employs TRBV7-9 and TRBJ2-2, with D possibly TRBD1 on 5 matching bases. Germline V CDR1 and CDR2: SEHNR, FQNEAQ (reference sequence). V lost 4 bases to trimming and J lost 2 bases, with 8 bases between them. The CDR3 length is 14 residues.

This clonotype was recorded a few times. This chain joins TRBV21-1 and TRBJ2-7; TRBD1 reflects the table's D call only, with no check against the DNA. TRBV21-1 has pseudogene status. CDR3 length equals 17 residues. The CDR3 loop is CASADREVNRWTYEQYF. CDR3 nucleotide sequence: TGTGCCAGCGCGGACAGGGAAGTAAATAGGTGGACCTACGAGCAGTACTTC.

The chain recombines TRBV7-9 with TRBJ1-2; a weak D match, TRBD1 (5 bases). Germline V gives CDR1 SEHNR, CDR2 FQNEAQ (reference sequence). This CDR3 region has 14 residues. The ends were cut back, 5 bases at V and 5 bases at J, with 15 bases in the middle. In DNA, the CDR3 is TGTGCCAGCAGCCCCGCAAGGACACCTTATGGCTACACCTTC. Translation gives CASSPARTPYGYTF.

This clonotype showed up many times. This chain uses TRBV27 with TRBJ1-2; no clear D gene. Per germline, CDR1 MNHEY and CDR2 SMNVEV (reference sequence). V was shortened by 0 bases and J by 6 bases, with 8 bases between the two germline ends. The CDR3 totals 13 residues. In nucleotides, the CDR3 is TGTGCCAGCAGTTTATCCCCGATCAATGGCTACACCTTC. It codes for CASSLSPINGYTF.

This clonotype was detected a few times. Here the CDR3 reads CAWGTGNTEAFF. CDR3 coding DNA: TGTGCCTGGGGGACAGGGAACACTGAAGCTTTCTTT. The V and J genes are TRBV30 and TRBJ1-1, with 8 bases that match TRBD1. The CDR3 runs 12 residues. Losses at the gene ends were 5 bases for V and 1 base for J; bases not matched to a gene: 0. Germline assignment: CDR1 GTSNPN and CDR2 SVGIG (reference sequence).